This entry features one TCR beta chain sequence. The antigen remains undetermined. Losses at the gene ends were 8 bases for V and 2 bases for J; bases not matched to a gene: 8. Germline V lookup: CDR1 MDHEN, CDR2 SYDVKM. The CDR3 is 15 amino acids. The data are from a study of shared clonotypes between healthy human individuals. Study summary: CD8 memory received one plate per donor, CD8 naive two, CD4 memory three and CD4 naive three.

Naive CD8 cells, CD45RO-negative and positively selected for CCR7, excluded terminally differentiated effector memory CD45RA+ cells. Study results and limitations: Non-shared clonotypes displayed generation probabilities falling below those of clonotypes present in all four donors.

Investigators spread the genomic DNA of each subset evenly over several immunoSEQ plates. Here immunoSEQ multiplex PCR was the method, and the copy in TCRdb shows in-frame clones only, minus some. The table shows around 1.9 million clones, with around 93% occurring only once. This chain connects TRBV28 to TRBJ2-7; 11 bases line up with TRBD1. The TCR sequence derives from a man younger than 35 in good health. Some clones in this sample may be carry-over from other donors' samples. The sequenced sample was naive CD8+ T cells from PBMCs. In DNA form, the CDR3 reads TGTGCCAGCGAGAAACCGGGACAGGGGGCCTACGAGCAGTACTTC. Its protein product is CASEKPGQGAYEQYF. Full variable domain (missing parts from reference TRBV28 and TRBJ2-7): DVKVTQSSRYLVKRTGEKVFLECVQDMDHENMFWYRQDPGLGLRLIYFSYDVKMKEKGDIPEGYSVSREKKERFSLILESASTNQTSMYLCASEKPGQGAYEQYFGPGTRLTVT.